The sequence of this T cell receptor (beta chain) was determined in a study of control samples from healthy donors and cancer patients. Method: immunoSEQ multiplex PCR; TCRdb's copy keeps in-frame clones and lacks some. The data contain approximately 100,000 clones, about nine tenths of them singletons. This sequence was found in a human donor in good health. The donor label of this sample is uncertain. The specimen was blood.

The DNA of the CDR3 is TGTGCCAGCAGCGTGGACATTAACTATGGCTACACCTTC. Protein: CASSVDINYGYTF. This chain connects TRBV7-2 to TRBJ1-2; TRBD1 is a possible D gene (5 bases). CDR1 SGHTA and CDR2 FQGNSA come from the germline V gene. The CDR3 covers 13 residues. Trimming removed 5 bases from V and 1 base from J, with 8 bases in between.